The clone carrying this T cell receptor beta chain has just one count. These data belong to a study of blood T cell repertoires in COVID-19. Generated by immunoSEQ multiplex PCR, the TCRdb table keeps only in-frame clones and is missing some. The sample holds approximately 290,000 clones; 80% to 95% are singletons and the top ten take roughly 2.3%. The clonotype was recovered from a woman in her 30s with COVID-19, enrolled during active disease. The sequenced material came from peripheral blood.

This CDR3 reads CASSTRTSGKTDTQYF. The CDR3 region has the DNA TGTGCCAGCAGTACCCGGACTAGCGGGAAGACAGATACGCAGTATTTT. The chain carries TRBV28 and TRBJ2-3; 12 bases are a match to TRBD2. The V gene's germline CDR1 is MDHEN and CDR2 SYDVKM. The V gene end was trimmed by 5 bases and the J gene end by 3 bases; junction bases not matched to a gene: 6. CDR3 size: 16 residues.